The rows below give T cell receptor beta chains drawn from one sample of a study of early T cells in non-severe SARS-CoV-2 infection. TCRdb called the 5' RACE reads again in MiXCR, with one record for every CDR3 protein. The data show 70,000 to 85,000 distinct CDR3 sequences, 12% seen once. The sequenced sample was whole blood. The origin of the receptors is an adult who was a healthcare worker with PCR-confirmed SARS-CoV-2 infection or an uninfected control (not recorded which). CDR3s include the opening cysteine and the closing phenylalanine or tryptophan. A D gene is named only where the DNA matches it firmly. Only some rows state a clone size, as once, few, many or a class for expanded clones.

CASSEIGTSYEQYF,TGTGCCAGCAGTGAAATAGGGACATCCTACGAGCAGTACTTC,14,NA,few,TRBJ2-7,TRBV6-1
CASTLRGGRNTEAFF,TGTGCCAGCACCCTACGGGGGGGCAGGAACACTGAAGCTTTCTTT,15,NA,NA,TRBJ1-1,TRBV7-9
CASTQREGVYTEAFF,TGTGCCAGCACCCAAAGGGAGGGGGTTTACACTGAAGCTTTCTTT,15,NA,NA,TRBJ1-1,TRBV6-6
CASSYAPGRGQETQYF,TGTGCCAGCAGTTACGCGCCAGGGCGGGGGCAAGAGACCCAGTACTTC,16,TRBD2,NA,TRBJ2-5,TRBV6-2/TRBV6-3
CASSLALAVINTGELFF,TGCGCCAGCAGCTTGGCACTAGCAGTGATTAACACCGGGGAGCTGTTTTTT,17,NA,NA,TRBJ2-2,TRBV5-1
CASSLSRTREKLFF,TGTGCCAGCAGCCTTTCCCGGACGAGAGAAAAACTGTTTTTT,14,NA,few,TRBJ1-4,TRBV7-8
CASSSDSYYNEQFF,TGTGCCAGCAGCTCGGACTCGTACTACAATGAGCAGTTCTTC,14,NA,few,TRBJ2-1,TRBV5-6
CASSTGTGLAAADTQYF,TGTGCCAGTAGTACCGGAACGGGACTAGCGGCGGCAGATACGCAGTATTTT,17,TRBD2,few,TRBJ2-3,TRBV19
CSVGQGADTQYF,TGCAGCGTTGGACAGGGAGCAGATACGCAGTATTTT,12,TRBD1,few,TRBJ2-3,TRBV29-1
CAISRLAGYSAHEQYF,TGTGCCATCAGTAGACTAGCGGGATACTCCGCCCACGAGCAGTACTTC,16,TRBD2,NA,TRBJ2-7,TRBV10-3
CASSLIASGMDEQYF,TGTGCCAGCAGCTTAATCGCTAGCGGAATGGACGAGCAGTACTTC,15,TRBD2,many,TRBJ2-7,TRBV11-2
CASSLIRPGTWFFSYGYTF,TGTGCCAGCAGCTTGATCCGCCCAGGGACGTGGTTTTTTAGCTATGGCTACACCTTC,19,NA,NA,TRBJ1-2,TRBV7-3
CASSPSVYVGKGSYNEQFF,TGTGCCAGCAGCCCATCGGTATATGTAGGGAAGGGCTCCTACAATGAGCAGTTCTTC,19,NA,NA,TRBJ2-1,TRBV7-9
CASSLRPNYGYTF,TGTGCCAGCAGCCTCAGACCTAACTATGGCTACACCTTC,13,NA,many,TRBJ1-2,TRBV27
CASSLRDRETQYF,TGTGCCAGCAGCTTAAGGGACAGAGAGACCCAGTACTTC,13,TRBD1,few,TRBJ2-5,TRBV7-9
CASSFLLAGDAEQFF,TGTGCCAGCAGCTTTTTACTAGCGGGAGATGCTGAGCAGTTCTTC,15,TRBD2,NA,TRBJ2-1,TRBV7-9
CASSPRAFSGANVLTF,TGCGCCAGCAGCCCTCGGGCCTTCTCTGGGGCCAACGTCCTGACTTTC,16,NA,medium-sized,TRBJ2-6,TRBV4-3
CASSHLDRPTEAFF,TGTGCCAGCAGCCACTTGGACAGGCCCACTGAAGCTTTCTTT,14,TRBD1,once,TRBJ1-1,TRBV3-1
CASRHPGGDRGEQYF,TGTGCCAGCAGACATCCAGGGGGAGACCGGGGCGAGCAGTACTTC,15,TRBD1,many,TRBJ2-7,TRBV11-2
CASSRTQGAVSGANVLTF,TGTGCCAGTAGTAGAACGCAGGGGGCCGTCTCTGGGGCCAACGTCCTGACTTTC,18,TRBD1,few,TRBJ2-6,TRBV19
CSATPYSSYNEQFF,TGCAGTGCTACCCCCTACAGCTCCTACAATGAGCAGTTCTTC,14,NA,NA,TRBJ2-1,TRBV20-1
CARLTGYGYTF,TGTGCCCGTTTAACCGGTTATGGCTACACCTTC,11,NA,many,TRBJ1-2,TRBV6-1
CASSLARLAGATDTQYF,TGTGCCAGCAGTTTAGCGAGACTAGCGGGAGCCACAGATACGCAGTATTTT,17,TRBD2,many,TRBJ2-3,TRBV12-3/TRBV12-4
CASSTEGGGTQYF,TGCGCCAGCAGCACCGAGGGAGGCGGGACCCAGTACTTC,13,NA,NA,TRBJ2-5,TRBV5-1
CASSLRTGGPKQFF,TGCGCCAGCAGCTTGAGGACGGGAGGGCCAAAGCAGTTCTTC,14,TRBD2,few,TRBJ2-1,TRBV5-1
CSVLYRGVEAFF,TGCAGCGTACTTTACAGGGGGGTCGAAGCTTTCTTT,12,TRBD1,few,TRBJ1-1,TRBV29-1
CASKGSNQPQHF,TGTGCCAGCAAAGGGAGCAATCAGCCCCAGCATTTT,12,NA,NA,TRBJ1-5,TRBV6-1
CASSFERDEKLFF,TGTGCCAGCAGTTTTGAAAGGGATGAAAAACTGTTTTTT,13,NA,NA,TRBJ1-4,TRBV12-3/TRBV12-4
CASSQVGAESDTQYF,TGCGCCAGCAGCCAAGTAGGAGCGGAGTCAGATACGCAGTATTTT,15,NA,NA,TRBJ2-3,TRBV4-1
CASSWDRVSSYEQYF,TGTGCCAGCAGCTGGGACAGGGTGAGCTCCTACGAGCAGTACTTC,15,TRBD1,NA,TRBJ2-7,TRBV6-5